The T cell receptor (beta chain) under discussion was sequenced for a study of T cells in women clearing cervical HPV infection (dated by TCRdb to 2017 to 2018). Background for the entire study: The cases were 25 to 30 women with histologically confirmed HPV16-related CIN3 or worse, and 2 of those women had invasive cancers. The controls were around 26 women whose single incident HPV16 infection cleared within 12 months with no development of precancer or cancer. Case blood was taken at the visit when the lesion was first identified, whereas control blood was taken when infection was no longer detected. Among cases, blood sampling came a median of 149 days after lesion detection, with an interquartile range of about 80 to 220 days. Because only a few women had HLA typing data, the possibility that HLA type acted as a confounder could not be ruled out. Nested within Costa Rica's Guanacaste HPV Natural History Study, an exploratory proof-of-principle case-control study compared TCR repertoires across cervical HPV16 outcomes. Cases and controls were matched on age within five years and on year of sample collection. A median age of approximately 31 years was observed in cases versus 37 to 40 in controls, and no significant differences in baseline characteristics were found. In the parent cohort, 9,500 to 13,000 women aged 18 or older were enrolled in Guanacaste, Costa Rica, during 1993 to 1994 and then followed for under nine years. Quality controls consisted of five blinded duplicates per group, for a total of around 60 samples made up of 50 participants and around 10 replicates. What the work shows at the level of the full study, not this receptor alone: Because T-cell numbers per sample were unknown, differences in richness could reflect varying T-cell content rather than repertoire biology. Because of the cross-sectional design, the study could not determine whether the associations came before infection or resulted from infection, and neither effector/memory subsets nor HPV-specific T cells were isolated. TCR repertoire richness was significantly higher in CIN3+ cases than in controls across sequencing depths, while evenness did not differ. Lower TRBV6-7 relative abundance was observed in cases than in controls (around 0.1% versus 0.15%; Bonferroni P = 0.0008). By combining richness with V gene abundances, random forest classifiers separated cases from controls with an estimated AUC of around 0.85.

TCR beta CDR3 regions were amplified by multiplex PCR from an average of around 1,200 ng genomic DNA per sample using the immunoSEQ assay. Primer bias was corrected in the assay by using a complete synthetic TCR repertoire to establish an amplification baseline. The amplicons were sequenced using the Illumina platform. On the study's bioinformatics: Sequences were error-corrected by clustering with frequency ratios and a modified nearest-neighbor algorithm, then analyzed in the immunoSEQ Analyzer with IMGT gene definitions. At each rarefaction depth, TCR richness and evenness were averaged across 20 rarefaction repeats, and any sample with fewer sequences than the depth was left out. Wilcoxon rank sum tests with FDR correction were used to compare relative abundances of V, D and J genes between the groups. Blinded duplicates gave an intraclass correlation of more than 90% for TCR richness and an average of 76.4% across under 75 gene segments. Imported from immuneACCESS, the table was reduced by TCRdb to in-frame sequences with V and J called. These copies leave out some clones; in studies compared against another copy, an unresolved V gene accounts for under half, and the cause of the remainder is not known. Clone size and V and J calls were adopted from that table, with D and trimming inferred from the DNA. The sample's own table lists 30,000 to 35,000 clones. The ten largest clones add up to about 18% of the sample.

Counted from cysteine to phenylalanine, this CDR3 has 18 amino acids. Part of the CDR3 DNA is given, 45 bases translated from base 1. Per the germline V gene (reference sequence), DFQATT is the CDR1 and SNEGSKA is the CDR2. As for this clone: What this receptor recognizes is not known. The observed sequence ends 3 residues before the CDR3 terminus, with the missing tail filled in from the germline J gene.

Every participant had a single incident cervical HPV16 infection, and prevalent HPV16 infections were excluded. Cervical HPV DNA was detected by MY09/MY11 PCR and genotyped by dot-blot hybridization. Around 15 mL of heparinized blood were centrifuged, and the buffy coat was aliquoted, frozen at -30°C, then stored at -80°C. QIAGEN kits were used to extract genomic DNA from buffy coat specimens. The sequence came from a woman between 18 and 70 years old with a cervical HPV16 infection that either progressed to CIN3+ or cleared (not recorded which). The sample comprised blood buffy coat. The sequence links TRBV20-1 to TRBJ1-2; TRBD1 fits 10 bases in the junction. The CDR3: CSARSLTGTGASQWGYTF. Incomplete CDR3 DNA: TGCAGTGCTAGATCCCTAACCGGGACAGGGGCATCCCAATGGGGC.